Shown below are 17 T cell receptor beta chains from a single sample sequenced in a study of technical replicates of blood from a few donors. The repertoire was sequenced with immunoSEQ multiplex PCR; TCRdb's copy has only in-frame clones and lacks some. Of about 97,000 clones listed, approximately 96% are singletons. Sequences were obtained from T cells isolated from PBMCs. These receptors were obtained from a human donor in good health.

This chain joins TRBV2 and TRBJ1-2, with a weak D call TRBD1 (5 bases). This CDR3 has 12 amino acids. CDR1 SNHLY and CDR2 FYNNEI come from the germline V gene. V dropped 8 bases and J dropped 11 bases, with 18 bases sitting between them. The CDR3 DNA follows: TGTGCCAGCCCGGGGAAGGATCGGGGGTACACCTTC. This gives the protein CASPGKDRGYTF.

The V call is TRBV10-3, the J call TRBJ2-1, with 7 bases lining up with TRBD2. The V and J ends lost 6 bases and 3 bases, in that order; junction bases with no gene match: 11. There are 16 residues in the CDR3. CDR1 and CDR2 from the germline V gene are ENHRY and SYGVKD. This chain's CDR3 is CAIRGGTGTFYNEQFF. CDR3 coding DNA: TGTGCCATCAGGGGGGGGACTGGAACTTTCTACAATGAGCAGTTCTTC.

This clone was found once. The V gene is TRBV6-5, the J gene TRBJ2-7; the match to TRBD2 covers 10 bases. Germline V gene data show CDR1 as MNHEY and CDR2 as SVGAGI. The CDR3 covers 14 residues. V shed 5 bases and J 1 base; nucleotides not matched to a gene: 2. The DNA for the CDR3 is TGTGCCAGCAGTCCGACTAGCGGGTCCTACGAGCAGTACTTC. Its protein is CASSPTSGSYEQYF.

The chain has TRBV9 and TRBJ1-2, with D tentatively TRBD1 (6 bases). The CDR3 spans 14 residues. Trimming took 0 bases from V and 2 from J, leaving 8 bases between them. Per the germline V gene, CDR1 is SGDLS and CDR2 is YYNGEE. CDR3 sequence (DNA): TGTGCCAGCAGCGTAGTAGGGACAAACTATGGCTACACCTTC. As protein: CASSVVGTNYGYTF.

CDR3 DNA sequence: TGTGCCATTCGTCGACAGGGAAGCACTGAAGCTTTCTTT. Its translation: CAIRRQGSTEAFF. This chain uses TRBV27 with TRBJ1-1, with TRBD1 matching 7 bases. J was trimmed by 4 bases and V by 10 bases; bases with no gene match: 9. The CDR3 is made up of 13 amino acids. Looked up from germline, CDR1 is MNHEY and CDR2 is SMNVEV (reference sequence).

This chain links TRBV2 with TRBJ2-5; 9 bases match TRBD1. The ends lost 8 bases at V and 6 bases at J; junction bases unmatched: 4. The CDR3 consists of 12 residues. Per germline, CDR1 SNHLY and CDR2 FYNNEI. As DNA, the CDR3 is TGTGCCAGCCGGGACAGGGAAAAGACCCAGTACTTC. Amino acids: CASRDREKTQYF.

The genes are TRBV5-1 and TRBJ2-1; TRBD2 might be the D (6 bases). Germline CDR1 is SGHRS and CDR2 is YFSETQ. Trimming stripped 3 bases from V and 7 bases from J, with 17 bases between. The length of the CDR3 is 15 residues. This CDR3 is CASSSGGELGNEQFF. The CDR3 nucleotides are TGCGCCAGCAGCTCTGGAGGGGAGTTGGGGAATGAGCAGTTCTTC. Combining the CDR3 with reference TRBV5-1 and TRBJ2-1 gives the whole variable domain KAGVTQTPRYLIKTRGQQVTLSCSPISGHRSVSWYQQTPGQGLQFLFEYFSETQRNKGNFPGRFSGRQFSNSRSEMNVSTLELGDSALYLCASSSGGELGNEQFFGPGTRLTVL.

CDR3 nucleotide sequence: TGTGCCAGCAGCGTAGACGGGAACACTGAAGCTTTCTTT. Residues: CASSVDGNTEAFF. This rearrangement joins TRBV9 to TRBJ1-1; D is unclear. The germline V gene has CDR1 SGDLS and CDR2 YYNGEE. This CDR3 has 13 amino acids. V dropped 0 bases and J dropped 1 base, with 4 bases sitting between them.

V gene TRBV11-2 combines with J gene TRBJ2-7, with D hard to call. Germline assignment: CDR1 SGHAT and CDR2 FQNNGV. The CDR3 extends over 16 amino acids. The V and J ends lost 0 bases and 1 base respectively, with 13 bases between them. Written as DNA, the CDR3 is TGTGCCAGCAGCTTAGAAGTATTGGCAGGTTCCTACGAGCAGTACTTC. As protein: CASSLEVLAGSYEQYF. Variable domain in full (rest from reference TRBV11-2 and TRBJ2-7): EAGVAQSPRYKIIEKRQSVAFWCNPISGHATLYWYQQILGQGPKLLIQFQNNGVVDDSQLPKDRFSAERLKGVDSTLKIQPAKLEDSAVYLCASSLEVLAGSYEQYFGPGTRLTVT.

The chain uses TRBV28 and TRBJ2-3, with D unclear. Deletions cut 3 bases from V and 2 bases from J, with 9 bases between. Germline CDR1 MDHEN, CDR2 SYDVKM. This CDR3 contains 14 residues. CDR3: CASSFLVPTDTQYF. Written as DNA, the CDR3 is TGTGCCAGCAGTTTTTTAGTCCCCACAGATACGCAGTATTTT.

This clone has only a few counts. The CDR3 loop reads CASRTGGTYGYTF. The CDR3 DNA reads TGTGCCAGCAGGACAGGGGGTACCTATGGCTACACCTTC. The chain recombines TRBV5-4 with TRBJ1-2, with 9 bases fitting TRBD1. V was clipped by 5 bases and J by 4 bases; unmatched bases: 3. The CDR3 totals 13 residues. Germline values: CDR1 SGHNT, CDR2 YYREEE (reference sequence).

The rearrangement joins TRBV5-8 to TRBJ2-2, with D maybe TRBD1 (6 bases). V dropped 4 bases and J dropped 2 bases, with 18 bases sitting between them. This CDR3 is 17 amino acids long. Germline values: CDR1 SGHTS, CDR2 YDEGEE. CDR3 coding DNA: TGTGCCAGCAGCCCTTTAATGGGGGCCCCCAACACCGGGGAGCTGTTTTTT. Its protein is CASSPLMGAPNTGELFF.

The chain has TRBV19 and TRBJ2-1; 9 nucleotides align to TRBD2. The CDR3 is 15 residues long. Germline values: CDR1 LNHDA, CDR2 SQIVND (reference sequence). With V trimmed by 5 bases and J by 3 bases, 5 bases remained unmatched. The chain's CDR3 is CASSVAGEVYNEQFF. The CDR3 coding sequence is TGTGCCAGTAGTGTAGCGGGAGAAGTCTACAATGAGCAGTTCTTC.

The rearrangement uses TRBV7-2 and TRBJ2-7; 7 nucleotides agree with TRBD2. The CDR3 has 15 amino acids. J lost 0 bases, V lost 3 bases, and 5 bases had no gene match. CDR1 and CDR2 (germline): SGHTA, FQGNSA. Here the CDR3 DNA reads TGTGCCAGCAGCTTTAGTAGCGGGCCCTCCTACGAGCAGTACTTC. Translation: CASSFSSGPSYEQYF. The entire variable domain, with the rest obtained from reference TRBV7-2 and TRBJ2-7, is as follows: GAGVSQSPSNKVTEKGKDVELRCDPISGHTALYWYRQSLGQGLEFLIYFQGNSAPDKSGLPSDRFSAERTGGSVSTLTIQRTQQEDSAVYLCASSFSSGPSYEQYFGPGTRLTVT.

This chain uses TRBV6-6 with TRBJ2-2; the D gene is possibly TRBD1 (6 bases). Trimming took 2 bases from V and 6 from J, leaving 10 bases between them. CDR3 length equals 14 residues. The germline V gene encodes CDR1 MNHNY and CDR2 SVGAGI (reference sequence). CDR3 sequence: CASSYGGRAGELFF. The CDR3 DNA follows: TGTGCCAGCAGTTACGGGGGCAGGGCCGGGGAGCTGTTTTTT.

V gene TRBV9 combines with J gene TRBJ1-1; D gene ambiguous. Trimming took 4 bases from V and 1 from J, leaving 8 bases between them. The germline CDR1 and CDR2 sequences are SGDLS and YYNGEE. The CDR3 runs to 13 residues. The CDR3 here is CASSSGSNTEAFF. In DNA form, the CDR3 reads TGTGCCAGCAGCTCCGGTTCGAACACTGAAGCTTTCTTT. Using reference TRBV9 and TRBJ1-1 for the parts outside the CDR3, the full variable domain is DSGVTQTPKHLITATGQRVTLRCSPRSGDLSVYWYQQSLDQGLQFLIQYYNGEERAKGNILERFSAQQFPDLHSELNLSSLELGDSALYFCASSSGSNTEAFFGQGTRLTVV.

This chain connects TRBV5-4 to TRBJ2-3; D may be TRBD2 (6 bases). The CDR3 extends over 15 amino acids. Per the germline V gene, CDR1 is SGHNT and CDR2 is YYREEE (reference sequence). Trimming cost V 0 bases and J 3 bases, with 11 bases left between them. The DNA for the CDR3 is TGTGCCAGCAGCTTGGGACTAGGGGAGACAGATACGCAGTATTTT. Protein: CASSLGLGETDTQYF.